Below are 13 T cell receptor beta chains sequenced from a single sample in a study of cytomegalovirus exposure and HLA in healthy donors. Clones were sequenced by immunoSEQ multiplex PCR, and TCRdb holds only the in-frame ones, with some missing. The table has about 340,000 clones, roughly 88% seen once. The specimen was PBMCs. The receptors were gathered from a woman between 18 and 30 years old in good health and CMV-seronegative.

CDR3 region: CASSIVGLAGSYNEQFF. In DNA form, the CDR3 reads TGTGCCAGTAGTATCGTTGGGCTAGCGGGCTCCTACAATGAGCAGTTCTTC. The chain recombines TRBV19 with TRBJ2-1, with TRBD2 matching 8 bases. Trimming cost V 3 bases and J 0 bases; bases outside gene matches: 7. The CDR3 extends over 17 amino acids. Germline V lookup: CDR1 LNHDA, CDR2 SQIVND (reference sequence).

The chain couples TRBV28 to TRBJ2-5, with 11 nucleotides matching TRBD1. V shed 5 bases, J shed 5 bases, and the junction held 10 bases outside the gene matches. The germline V gene encodes CDR1 MDHEN and CDR2 SYDVKM. This CDR3 comprises 16 residues. As DNA, the CDR3 is TGTGCCAGCAGTCTACCCGGGACAGGGGGATCGGAGACCCAGTACTTC. This encodes CASSLPGTGGSETQYF.

This rearrangement joins TRBV28 to TRBJ2-7; 9 positions match TRBD1. The CDR3 consists of 13 residues. After removal of 7 bases from V and 5 bases from J, the junction contained 6 bases not matched to a gene. Germline CDR1 is MDHEN and CDR2 is SYDVKM. CDR3 loop: CASMDRGGDEQYF. The CDR3 DNA follows: TGTGCCAGCATGGACAGGGGTGGAGACGAGCAGTACTTC.

In the case of this clone: The same CDR3 is also encoded by other DNA sequences in this sample. The J gene is TRBJ2-2, the V gene TRBV11-2, with D perhaps TRBD2 (6 bases). The CDR3 contains 14 residues. Germline-derived CDR1 and CDR2 are SGHAT and FQNNGV. The V gene lost 4 bases and the J gene lost 4 bases, with 10 bases spanning the gap. CDR3: CASSSQGGTGELFF. The CDR3 DNA reads TGTGCCAGCAGCTCCCAGGGAGGCACCGGGGAGCTGTTTTTT.

The chain joins TRBV18 to TRBJ1-5; 8 nucleotides agree with TRBD1. The CDR3 covers 15 residues. After removal of 4 bases from V and 0 bases from J, the junction contained 2 bases not matched to a gene. Germline assignment: CDR1 KGHSH and CDR2 LQKENI. CDR3 residues: CASSLTGDSNQPQHF. The CDR3 DNA sequence: TGTGCCAGCTCACTGACAGGGGATAGCAATCAGCCCCAGCATTTT.

This clone was found once. The CDR3 nucleotides read TGTGCCAGCAGTGAACGGGGGGACTCCTACGAGCAGTACTTC. Amino acid sequence: CASSERGDSYEQYF. This rearrangement joins TRBV6-1 to TRBJ2-7; 7 bases map to TRBD2. The ends lost 2 bases at V and 0 bases at J; junction bases unmatched: 1. Germline assignment: CDR1 MNHNS and CDR2 SASEGT. There are 14 residues in the CDR3.

The chain recombines TRBV2 with TRBJ1-4; possible D gene TRBD1, 5 bases. The germline gives CDR1 SNHLY, CDR2 FYNNEI. The CDR3 has 15 residues. The germline V and J ends were trimmed by 6 bases and 8 bases, with 19 bases remaining between them. CDR3 DNA sequence: TGTGCCAGCAGGACAGTACAGGTATTCTCGGAAAAACTGTTTTTT. It yields the protein CASRTVQVFSEKLFF.

The chain uses TRBV27 and TRBJ2-3; TRBD2 matches 7 bases. CDR1 and CDR2 from the germline V gene are MNHEY and SMNVEV (reference sequence). There are 15 residues in the CDR3. Trimming took 0 bases from V and 4 from J; bases not matched to a gene: 4. CDR3 sequence: CASSLSIAGADTQYF. In nucleotides, the CDR3 is TGTGCCAGCAGTTTATCGATCGCGGGAGCAGATACGCAGTATTTT.

The rearrangement uses TRBV11-2 and TRBJ2-1, with 9 nucleotides matching TRBD2. Germline CDR1 reads SGHAT; CDR2 reads FQNNGV. V trimming: 2 bases; J trimming: 6 bases; junction bases outside the gene matches: 5. The CDR3 has 15 residues. The CDR3 nucleotides are TGTGCCAGCAGCTTAATTAGCGGGAGTGGCAATGAGCAGTTCTTC. Amino acid sequence: CASSLISGSGNEQFF.

This clone was counted a few times. This chain links TRBV7-3 with TRBJ1-1; D perhaps matches TRBD1 (5 bases). Trimming pared 4 bases from V and 1 base from J, leaving 7 bases between. The CDR3 totals 13 residues. Germline V gene data show CDR1 as SGHTA and CDR2 as FQGTGA. In nucleotides, the CDR3 is TGTGCCAGCAGCTCACAGGAGAACACTGAAGCTTTCTTT. Translating it yields CASSSQENTEAFF.

The chain carries TRBV18 and TRBJ2-5, with TRBD2 matching over 14 bases. Germline CDR1 and CDR2: KGHSH and LQKENI. This CDR3 is built from 17 residues. J lost 5 bases, V lost 2 bases, and 7 bases had no gene match. CDR3: CASSPRGLAGVRETQYF. The CDR3 DNA follows: TGTGCCAGCTCACCAAGGGGACTAGCGGGAGTAAGGGAGACCCAGTACTTC.

The chain employs TRBV5-1 and TRBJ1-1, with D possibly TRBD1 on 6 matching bases. This CDR3 has 13 residues. Germline V CDR1 and CDR2: SGHRS, YFSETQ. The V gene lost 4 bases and the J gene lost 6 bases, with 13 bases spanning the gap. CDR3 protein: CASSPQGRAEAFF. In nucleotides, the CDR3 is TGCGCCAGCAGCCCCCAGGGGAGAGCTGAAGCTTTCTTT.

The chain carries TRBV6-6 and TRBJ2-1; TRBD2 matches at 15 bases. The V and J ends lost 2 bases and 10 bases, in that order; junction bases with no gene match: 3. Germline assignment: CDR1 MNHNY and CDR2 SVGAGI (reference sequence). This CDR3 region has 15 residues. CDR3 DNA: TGTGCCAGCAGTTACGAGGGACTAGCGGGAGGAGAGCAGTTCTTC. This sequence encodes CASSYEGLAGGEQFF.